Listed below are T cell receptor beta chains from one sample, sequenced in a study of post-analysis software for immune sequencing data. One entry per CDR3 protein results from TCRdb running MiXCR on the PCR reads. The sample lists 600,000 to 750,000 distinct CDR3 sequences; approximately 59% were seen once. Specimen: blood. Receptors originate from a girl aged 2 to 9 with multiple sclerosis. Both conserved end residues are trimmed from each CDR3. A D gene is named only where the DNA matches it firmly.

V: TRBV24-1; D: .; J: TRBJ1-2; CDR3: ATSDQTYGYT
V: TRBV12-3/TRBV12-4; D: .; J: TRBJ1-2; CDR3: ASSSQQAGLSGYT
V: TRBV12-3/TRBV12-4; D: .; J: TRBJ1-2; CDR3: ASREGQVEGYT
V: TRBV20-1; D: .; J: TRBJ2-1; CDR3: SPLRDIRTEQF
V: TRBV27; D: TRBD2; J: TRBJ2-4; CDR3: ASSQKTSGRGIQY
V: TRBV12-3/TRBV12-4; D: .; J: TRBJ2-1; CDR3: ASSLPFSAGRFNEQF
V: TRBV12-3/TRBV12-4; D: .; J: TRBJ1-2; CDR3: ASSLGVVYGYT
V: TRBV20-1; D: .; J: TRBJ2-5; CDR3: SPGATAGSETQY
V: TRBV6-6; D: .; J: TRBJ1-2; CDR3: ASSLPRQELYGYT
V: TRBV9; D: TRBD2; J: TRBJ2-1; CDR3: ASSVREGEQF
V: TRBV20-1; D: .; J: TRBJ2-7; CDR3: SASQSGYEQY
V: TRBV20-1; D: .; J: TRBJ2-3; CDR3: SASGQGGPDTQY
V: TRBV2; D: TRBD2; J: TRBJ2-3; CDR3: ASREGLAGTDTQY
V: TRBV5-4; D: .; J: TRBJ2-7; CDR3: ASSLVRGAAVGEQY
V: TRBV12-3/TRBV12-4; D: TRBD1; J: TRBJ1-2; CDR3: ASSSPGQGTGYT
V: TRBV6-2/TRBV6-3; D: TRBD2; J: TRBJ2-1; CDR3: ASRPLADNEQF
V: TRBV5-6; D: .; J: TRBJ1-2; CDR3: ASSSGPGAPGYGYT
V: TRBV29-1; D: TRBD2; J: TRBJ2-3; CDR3: SAVKLAGADTQY
V: TRBV24-1; D: .; J: TRBJ1-2; CDR3: ATSDGSDGSDGYT
V: TRBV27; D: .; J: TRBJ1-2; CDR3: ASSFWQGGYGYT
V: TRBV20-1; D: .; J: TRBJ2-3; CDR3: SAREVGGTDTQY
V: TRBV5-5; D: .; J: TRBJ2-5; CDR3: ASSLDPEETQY
V: TRBV7-2; D: TRBD1; J: TRBJ2-1; CDR3: ASSRQGDEQF
V: TRBV6-5; D: TRBD2; J: TRBJ2-7; CDR3: ASSSPGLPYEQY
V: TRBV12-3/TRBV12-4; D: .; J: TRBJ1-2; CDR3: ASSFEGRDDGYT
V: TRBV6-6; D: .; J: TRBJ1-1; CDR3: ASTPGANRVTF
V: TRBV20-1; D: .; J: TRBJ2-1; CDR3: SARRRVSSYNEQF
V: TRBV7-2; D: TRBD2; J: TRBJ2-3; CDR3: ASSSLAGVTDTQY
V: TRBV5-1; D: .; J: TRBJ2-5; CDR3: ASSRGEAETQY
V: TRBV6-1; D: .; J: TRBJ2-5; CDR3: ASSDFPLETQY
V: TRBV10-1; D: .; J: TRBJ2-5; CDR3: ASSAVPETQY
V: TRBV12-3/TRBV12-4; D: .; J: TRBJ2-1; CDR3: ASSLGPRGGEQF
V: TRBV10-3; D: TRBD1; J: TRBJ2-5; CDR3: AISSGPGGQETQY
V: TRBV12-3/TRBV12-4; D: .; J: TRBJ2-5; CDR3: ASSLTGWGPEETQY
V: TRBV15; D: TRBD1; J: TRBJ2-4; CDR3: ATSRTGGKNIQY
V: TRBV20-1; D: TRBD1; J: TRBJ2-7; CDR3: SASRRQGADKQY
V: TRBV24-1; D: .; J: TRBJ1-1; CDR3: ATRGSSTEAF
V: TRBV12-3/TRBV12-4; D: .; J: TRBJ1-1; CDR3: ASSLVGATEAF
V: TRBV5-1; D: TRBD1; J: TRBJ2-7; CDR3: ASSLRPGTGNEQY
V: TRBV10-3; D: TRBD1; J: TRBJ2-6; CDR3: AISPGQGKAGANVLT
V: TRBV20-1; D: TRBD1; J: TRBJ2-5; CDR3: SARGQSQYNEQY
V: TRBV3-1; D: .; J: TRBJ2-3; CDR3: ASSQPWVGTDTQY
V: TRBV20-1; D: .; J: TRBJ2-3; CDR3: SAPKQGYQPSRTDTRY
V: TRBV9; D: .; J: TRBJ1-1; CDR3: ASTVGSDTEAF
V: TRBV20-1; D: .; J: TRBJ1-2; CDR3: SARGSTGVQFYGYT
V: TRBV11-1; D: .; J: TRBJ2-2; CDR3: ASSLILGIGEWNKDTGELF
V: TRBV7-3; D: .; J: TRBJ2-1; CDR3: ASSLTGEVHNEQF